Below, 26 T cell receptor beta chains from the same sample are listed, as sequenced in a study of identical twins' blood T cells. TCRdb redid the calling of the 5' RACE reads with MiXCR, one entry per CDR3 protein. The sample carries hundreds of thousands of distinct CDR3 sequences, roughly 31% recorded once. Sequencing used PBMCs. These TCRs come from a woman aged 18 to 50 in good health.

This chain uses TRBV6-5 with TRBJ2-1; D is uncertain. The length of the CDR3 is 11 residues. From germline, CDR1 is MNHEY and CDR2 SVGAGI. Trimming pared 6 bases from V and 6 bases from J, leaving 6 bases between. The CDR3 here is CASRSSNEQFF. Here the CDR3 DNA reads TGTGCCAGCAGATCTTCCAATGAGCAGTTCTTC.

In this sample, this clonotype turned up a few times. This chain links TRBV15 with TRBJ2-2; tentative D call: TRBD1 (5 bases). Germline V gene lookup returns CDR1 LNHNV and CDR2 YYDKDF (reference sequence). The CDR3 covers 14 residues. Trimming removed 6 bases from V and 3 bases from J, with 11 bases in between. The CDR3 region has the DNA TGTGCCACCAGGATCGACAGTCACACCGGGGAGCTGTTTTTT. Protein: CATRIDSHTGELFF.

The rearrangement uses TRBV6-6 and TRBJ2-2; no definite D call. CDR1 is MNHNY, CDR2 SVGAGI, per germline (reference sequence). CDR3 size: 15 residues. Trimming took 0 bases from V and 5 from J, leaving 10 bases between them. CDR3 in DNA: TGTGCCAGCAGTTACTCGGCAGTCCTAACCGGGGAGCTGTTTTTT. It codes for CASSYSAVLTGELFF.

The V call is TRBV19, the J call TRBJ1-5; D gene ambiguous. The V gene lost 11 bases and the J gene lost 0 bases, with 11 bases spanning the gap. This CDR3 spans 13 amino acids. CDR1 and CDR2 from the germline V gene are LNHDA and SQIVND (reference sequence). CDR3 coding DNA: TGTGCCGAACCCTGGGCTAGCAATCAGCCCCAGCATTTT. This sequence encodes CAEPWASNQPQHF.

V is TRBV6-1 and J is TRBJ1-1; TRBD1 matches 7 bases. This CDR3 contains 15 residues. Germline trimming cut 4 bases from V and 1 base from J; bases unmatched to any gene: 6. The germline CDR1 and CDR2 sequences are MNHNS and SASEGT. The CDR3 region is CASSGQGVPNTEAFF. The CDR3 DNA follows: TGTGCCAGCAGTGGTCAGGGGGTCCCGAACACTGAAGCTTTCTTT.

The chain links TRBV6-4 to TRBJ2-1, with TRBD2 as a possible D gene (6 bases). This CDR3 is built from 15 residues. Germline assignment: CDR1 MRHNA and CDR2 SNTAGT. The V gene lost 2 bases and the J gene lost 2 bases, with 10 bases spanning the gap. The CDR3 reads CASSDGREAYNEQFF. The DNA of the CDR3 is TGTGCCAGCAGTGACGGCAGGGAGGCCTACAATGAGCAGTTCTTC.

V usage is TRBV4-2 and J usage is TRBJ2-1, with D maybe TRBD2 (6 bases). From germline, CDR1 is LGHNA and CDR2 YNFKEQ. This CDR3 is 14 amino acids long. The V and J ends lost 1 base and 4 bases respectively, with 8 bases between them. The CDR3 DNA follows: TGTGCCAGCAGCCAAGCGGGACTTTACAATGAGCAGTTCTTC. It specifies CASSQAGLYNEQFF.

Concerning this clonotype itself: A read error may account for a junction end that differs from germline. CDR3 in amino acids: CASSLGDKPNTGAFF. The CDR3 DNA reads TGTGCCAGCAGCTTAGGGGACAAGCCTAACACTGGAGCTTTCTTT. The chain has TRBV7-8 and TRBJ1-1; a possible D gene is TRBD1 (6 bases). Germline V gene data show CDR1 as SGHVS and CDR2 as FQNEAQ. The CDR3 sequence is 15 residues long.

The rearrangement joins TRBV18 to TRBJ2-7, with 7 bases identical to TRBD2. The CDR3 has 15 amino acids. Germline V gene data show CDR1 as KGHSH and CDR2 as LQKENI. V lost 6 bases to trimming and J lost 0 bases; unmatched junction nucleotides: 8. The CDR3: CASSPTWTSSYEQYF. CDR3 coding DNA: TGTGCCAGCTCTCCTACCTGGACTAGCTCCTACGAGCAGTACTTC.

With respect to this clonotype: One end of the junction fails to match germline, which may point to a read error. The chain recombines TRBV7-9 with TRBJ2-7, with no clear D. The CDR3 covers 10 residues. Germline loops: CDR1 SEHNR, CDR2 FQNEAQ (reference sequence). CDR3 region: CASGLNEQYF. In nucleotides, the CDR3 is TGTGCCAGCGGCTTAAACGAGCAGTACTTC.

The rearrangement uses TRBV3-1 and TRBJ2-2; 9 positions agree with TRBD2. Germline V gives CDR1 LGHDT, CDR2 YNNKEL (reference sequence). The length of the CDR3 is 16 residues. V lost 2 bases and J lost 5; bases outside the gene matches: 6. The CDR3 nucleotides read TGTGCCAGCAGCCAACCTCAGAGCGGGAGGACCGGGGAGCTGTTTTTT. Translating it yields CASSQPQSGRTGELFF.

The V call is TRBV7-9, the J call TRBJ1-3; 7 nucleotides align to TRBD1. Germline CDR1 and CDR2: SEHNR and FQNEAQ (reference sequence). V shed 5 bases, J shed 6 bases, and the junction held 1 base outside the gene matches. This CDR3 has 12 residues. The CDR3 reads CASSDRVNTIYF. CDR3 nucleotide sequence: TGTGCCAGCAGCGACAGGGTAAACACCATATATTTT. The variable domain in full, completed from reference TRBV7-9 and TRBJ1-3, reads DTGVSQNPRHKITKRGQNVTFRCDPISEHNRLYWYRQTLGQGPEFLTYFQNEAQLEKSRLLSDRFSAERPKGSFSTLEIQRTEQGDSAMYLCASSDRVNTIYFGEGSWLTVV.

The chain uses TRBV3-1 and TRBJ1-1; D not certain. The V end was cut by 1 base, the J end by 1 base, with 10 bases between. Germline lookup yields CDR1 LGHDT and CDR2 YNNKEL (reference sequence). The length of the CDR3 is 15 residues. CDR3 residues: CASSQAPGGNTEAFF. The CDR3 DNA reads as TGTGCCAGCAGCCAAGCCCCAGGCGGGAACACTGAAGCTTTCTTT.

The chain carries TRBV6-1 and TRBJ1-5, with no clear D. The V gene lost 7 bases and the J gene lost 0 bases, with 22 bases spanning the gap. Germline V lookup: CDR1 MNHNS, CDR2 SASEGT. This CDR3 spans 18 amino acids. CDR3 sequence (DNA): TGTGCCAGCACCGTGGGGTTGGGTGCTGCCTATAGCAATCAGCCCCAGCATTTT. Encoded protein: CASTVGLGAAYSNQPQHF.

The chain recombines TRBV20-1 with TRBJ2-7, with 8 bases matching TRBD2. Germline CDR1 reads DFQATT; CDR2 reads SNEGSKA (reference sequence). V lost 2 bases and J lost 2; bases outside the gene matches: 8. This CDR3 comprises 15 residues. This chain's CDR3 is CSARSVTSGTYEQYF. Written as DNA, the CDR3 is TGCAGTGCTAGAAGTGTTACTAGCGGCACCTACGAGCAGTACTTC.

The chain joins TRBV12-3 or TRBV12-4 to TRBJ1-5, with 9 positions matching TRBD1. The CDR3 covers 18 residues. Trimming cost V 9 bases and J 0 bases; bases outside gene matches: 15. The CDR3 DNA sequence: TGTGCCAGTTATGGACCGGGACAGGGCAATTATAGCAATCAGCCCCAGCATTTT. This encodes CASYGPGQGNYSNQPQHF.

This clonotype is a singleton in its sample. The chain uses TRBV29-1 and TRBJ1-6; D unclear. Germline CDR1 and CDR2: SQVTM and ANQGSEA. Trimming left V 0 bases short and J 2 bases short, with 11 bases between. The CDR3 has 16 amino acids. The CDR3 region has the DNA TGCAGCGTTGAAGATCGAAGGGCCCCCTATAATTCACCCCTCCACTTT. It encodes CSVEDRRAPYNSPLHF.

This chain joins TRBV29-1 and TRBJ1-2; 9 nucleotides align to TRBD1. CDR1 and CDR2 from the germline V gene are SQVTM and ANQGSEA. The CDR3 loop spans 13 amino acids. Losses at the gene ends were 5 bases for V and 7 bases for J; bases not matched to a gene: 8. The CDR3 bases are TGCAGCGTTTTGGGACAGGGAAGGGGTGGCTACACCTTC. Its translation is CSVLGQGRGGYTF.

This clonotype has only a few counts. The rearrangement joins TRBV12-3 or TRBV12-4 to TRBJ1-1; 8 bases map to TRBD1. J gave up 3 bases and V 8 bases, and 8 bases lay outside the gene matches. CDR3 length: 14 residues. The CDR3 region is CASGTGGGDTEAFF. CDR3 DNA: TGTGCCAGCGGAACAGGGGGAGGGGACACTGAAGCTTTCTTT.

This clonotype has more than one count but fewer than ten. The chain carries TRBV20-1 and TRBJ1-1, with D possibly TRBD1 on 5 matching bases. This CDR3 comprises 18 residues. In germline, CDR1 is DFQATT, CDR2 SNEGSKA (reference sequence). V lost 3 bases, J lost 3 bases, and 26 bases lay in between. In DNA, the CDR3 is TGCAGTGCTAGGTCTCAAGGCCTATGGGGGTCGGAGGACACTGAAGCTTTCTTT. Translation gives CSARSQGLWGSEDTEAFF.

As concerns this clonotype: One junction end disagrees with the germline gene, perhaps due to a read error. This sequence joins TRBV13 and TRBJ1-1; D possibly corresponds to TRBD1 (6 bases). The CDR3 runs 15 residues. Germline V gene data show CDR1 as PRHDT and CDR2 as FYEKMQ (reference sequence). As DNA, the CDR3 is TGTGTCAGCAGCTTACCAGGGACAATGAACACTGAAGCTTTCTTT. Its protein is CVSSLPGTMNTEAFF.

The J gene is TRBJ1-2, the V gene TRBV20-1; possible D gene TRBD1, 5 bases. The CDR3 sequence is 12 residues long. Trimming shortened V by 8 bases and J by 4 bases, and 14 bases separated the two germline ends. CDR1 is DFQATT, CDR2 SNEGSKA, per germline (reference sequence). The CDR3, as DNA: TGCAGTACCCTCAGGGATTTCTATGGCTACACCTTC. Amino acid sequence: CSTLRDFYGYTF.

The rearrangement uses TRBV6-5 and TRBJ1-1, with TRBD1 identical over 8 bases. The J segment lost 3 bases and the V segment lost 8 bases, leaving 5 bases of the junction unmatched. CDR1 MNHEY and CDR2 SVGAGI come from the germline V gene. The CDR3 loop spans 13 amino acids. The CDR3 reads CASGDRRDTEAFF. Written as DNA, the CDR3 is TGTGCCAGCGGGGACAGGCGAGACACTGAAGCTTTCTTT.

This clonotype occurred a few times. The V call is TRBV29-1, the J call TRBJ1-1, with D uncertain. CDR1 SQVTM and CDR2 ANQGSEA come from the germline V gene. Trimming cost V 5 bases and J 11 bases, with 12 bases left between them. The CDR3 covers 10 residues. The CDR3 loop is CSVPGGGAFF. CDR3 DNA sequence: TGCAGCGTTCCAGGCGGAGGTGCTTTCTTT. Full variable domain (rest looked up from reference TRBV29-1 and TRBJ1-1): SAVISQKPSRDICQRGTSLTIQCQVDSQVTMMFWYRQQPGQSLTLIATANQGSEATYESGFVIDKFPISRPNLTFSTLTVSNMSPEDSSIYLCSVPGGGAFFGQGTRLTVV.

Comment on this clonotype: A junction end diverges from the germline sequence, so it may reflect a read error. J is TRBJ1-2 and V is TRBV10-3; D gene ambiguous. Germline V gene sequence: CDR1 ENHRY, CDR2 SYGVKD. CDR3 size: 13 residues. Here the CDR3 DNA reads TGTTCCATCACCTCGACCGTCAACTATGGCTACACCTTC. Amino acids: CSITSTVNYGYTF.

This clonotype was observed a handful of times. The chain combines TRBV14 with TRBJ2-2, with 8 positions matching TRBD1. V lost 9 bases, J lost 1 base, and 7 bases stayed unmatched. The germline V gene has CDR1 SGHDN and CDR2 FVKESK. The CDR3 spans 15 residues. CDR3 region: CARQGEPMNTGELFF. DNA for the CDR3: TGTGCCAGACAGGGGGAGCCTATGAACACCGGGGAGCTGTTTTTT.